These T cell receptor beta chains were read from a single sample in a study of T cell changes during pregnancy in multiple sclerosis. Repertoires were generated with immunoSEQ multiplex PCR, while TCRdb's copy carries only in-frame clones and drops some. The table records roughly 110,000 clones, approximately 90% of them present only once. Specimen: peripheral blood, collected in the third trimester of pregnancy. All receptors derive from a female donor with multiple sclerosis, enrolled in a pregnancy study. Both conserved end residues are part of each CDR3. Fields, in order: clone size, D gene, J gene, V gene, CDR3 protein, CDR3 DNA. D genes are given only for firm matches. The listing skips clone size in some rows; elsewhere it reads once, few, many or a size class.

clone size: NA
D gene: TRBD1
J gene: TRBJ1-2
V gene: TRBV28
CDR3 protein: CASTGTGGNYGYTF
CDR3 DNA: TGTGCCAGCACCGGGACAGGTGGTAACTATGGCTACACCTTC

clone size: NA
D gene: NA
J gene: TRBJ1-1
V gene: TRBV28
CDR3 protein: CASKKGGRTEAFF
CDR3 DNA: TGTGCCAGCAAGAAGGGGGGGCGCACTGAAGCTTTCTTT

clone size: NA
D gene: NA
J gene: TRBJ2-3
V gene: TRBV5-1
CDR3 protein: CASSFAGEDTQYF
CDR3 DNA: TGCGCCAGCAGCTTTGCAGGCGAGGATACGCAGTATTTT

clone size: NA
D gene: NA
J gene: TRBJ1-6
V gene: TRBV7-9
CDR3 protein: CASSLGGFNSPLHF
CDR3 DNA: TGTGCCAGCAGCTTAGGAGGGTTCAATTCACCCCTCCACTTT

clone size: NA
D gene: NA
J gene: TRBJ1-2
V gene: TRBV5-6
CDR3 protein: CASIPALEGDYGYTF
CDR3 DNA: TGTGCCAGCATCCCCGCCCTGGAAGGAGATTATGGCTACACCTTC

clone size: NA
D gene: NA
J gene: TRBJ2-7
V gene: TRBV6-6
CDR3 protein: CASRHAGGIKYEQYF
CDR3 DNA: TGTGCCAGCAGGCACGCCGGGGGAATCAAGTACGAGCAGTACTTC

clone size: NA
D gene: TRBD2
J gene: TRBJ2-5
V gene: TRBV6-1
CDR3 protein: CASSEVGTSGIETQYF
CDR3 DNA: TGTGCCAGCAGTGAAGTAGGGACTAGCGGGATAGAGACCCAGTACTTC

clone size: NA
D gene: NA
J gene: TRBJ1-1
V gene: TRBV5-1
CDR3 protein: CASSFEPGSGMNTEAFF
CDR3 DNA: TGCGCCAGCAGTTTCGAGCCCGGATCAGGCATGAACACTGAAGCTTTCTTT

clone size: NA
D gene: TRBD1
J gene: TRBJ1-2
V gene: TRBV5-1
CDR3 protein: CASSLDGGQGLYGYTF
CDR3 DNA: TGCGCCAGCAGCTTGGACGGAGGACAGGGCCTCTATGGCTACACCTTC

clone size: NA
D gene: TRBD1
J gene: TRBJ1-2
V gene: TRBV9
CDR3 protein: CASSPSRGGTGRIGDGYTF
CDR3 DNA: TGTGCCAGCAGCCCCTCGCGAGGGGGGACAGGGAGGATTGGGGATGGCTACACCTTC

clone size: NA
D gene: NA
J gene: TRBJ2-1
V gene: TRBV5-4
CDR3 protein: CASSSLTTSSYNEQFF
CDR3 DNA: TGTGCCAGCAGCTCCTTAACTACTTCCTCCTACAATGAGCAGTTCTTC

clone size: NA
D gene: TRBD1
J gene: TRBJ1-5
V gene: TRBV6-1
CDR3 protein: CASSATGADQPQHF
CDR3 DNA: TGTGCCAGCAGCGCGACAGGGGCGGATCAGCCCCAGCATTTT

clone size: NA
D gene: TRBD1
J gene: TRBJ2-1
V gene: TRBV7-9
CDR3 protein: CASSLFPGTGSYNEQFF
CDR3 DNA: TGTGCCAGCAGCTTATTCCCAGGGACAGGGTCATACAATGAGCAGTTCTTC

clone size: NA
D gene: NA
J gene: TRBJ1-2
V gene: TRBV5-1
CDR3 protein: CASSLRGREGYTF
CDR3 DNA: TGCGCCAGCAGCCTCAGAGGAAGGGAGGGCTACACCTTC

clone size: NA
D gene: NA
J gene: TRBJ2-1
V gene: TRBV19
CDR3 protein: CASSPLDKRDEQFF
CDR3 DNA: TGTGCCAGTAGTCCTTTGGACAAAAGGGATGAGCAGTTCTTC

clone size: NA
D gene: TRBD1
J gene: TRBJ1-1
V gene: TRBV28
CDR3 protein: CASSLWVGQGVTEAFF
CDR3 DNA: TGTGCCAGCAGTTTATGGGTAGGACAGGGGGTGACTGAAGCTTTCTTT

clone size: NA
D gene: TRBD2
J gene: TRBJ2-3
V gene: TRBV11-3
CDR3 protein: CASSLLAGVGTQYF
CDR3 DNA: TGTGCCAGCAGCCTCTTAGCGGGAGTGGGTACGCAGTATTTT

clone size: once
D gene: NA
J gene: TRBJ1-2
V gene: TRBV27
CDR3 protein: CASSLTGGRGYTF
CDR3 DNA: TGTGCCAGCAGTTTAACTGGGGGCAGGGGCTACACCTTC

clone size: NA
D gene: TRBD2
J gene: TRBJ2-1
V gene: TRBV29-1
CDR3 protein: CSVPLAGSYNEQFF
CDR3 DNA: TGCAGCGTGCCGCTAGCGGGATCCTACAATGAGCAGTTCTTC

clone size: NA
D gene: TRBD2
J gene: TRBJ2-1
V gene: TRBV19
CDR3 protein: CASSLRTSGAYNEQFF
CDR3 DNA: TGTGCCAGTAGTCTACGGACTAGCGGGGCCTACAATGAGCAGTTCTTC

clone size: NA
D gene: TRBD1
J gene: TRBJ2-3
V gene: TRBV5-6
CDR3 protein: CASSLLGQGIDTQYF
CDR3 DNA: TGTGCCAGCAGCTTGTTGGGACAGGGAATAGATACGCAGTATTTT

clone size: NA
D gene: TRBD1
J gene: TRBJ2-1
V gene: TRBV2
CDR3 protein: CASRPGTGWNEQFF
CDR3 DNA: TGTGCCAGCAGGCCCGGGACAGGGTGGAATGAGCAGTTCTTC

clone size: NA
D gene: TRBD1
J gene: TRBJ2-1
V gene: TRBV5-1
CDR3 protein: CASSLGLLGQGTYEQFF
CDR3 DNA: TGCGCCAGCAGCTTGGGGTTACTGGGACAGGGAACGTATGAGCAGTTCTTC

clone size: NA
D gene: NA
J gene: TRBJ2-5
V gene: TRBV6-1
CDR3 protein: CASSALRRGQETQYF
CDR3 DNA: TGTGCCAGCAGTGCCCTCCGCCGGGGCCAAGAGACCCAGTACTTC

clone size: NA
D gene: TRBD1
J gene: TRBJ1-5
V gene: TRBV19
CDR3 protein: CASSIGGQNNQPQHF
CDR3 DNA: TGTGCCAGTAGTATTGGGGGACAGAACAATCAGCCCCAGCATTTT

clone size: NA
D gene: TRBD2
J gene: TRBJ2-7
V gene: TRBV6-1
CDR3 protein: CASSWGGDSYEQYF
CDR3 DNA: TGTGCCAGCAGTTGGGGGGGGGACTCCTACGAGCAGTACTTC

clone size: NA
D gene: TRBD2
J gene: TRBJ2-3
V gene: TRBV6-4
CDR3 protein: CARLAGGSDTQYF
CDR3 DNA: TGTGCCAGACTAGCGGGGGGCTCAGATACGCAGTATTTT

clone size: NA
D gene: TRBD2
J gene: TRBJ2-7
V gene: TRBV7-9
CDR3 protein: CASSPTSGSYEQYF
CDR3 DNA: TGTGCCAGCAGCCCGACTAGCGGGTCCTACGAGCAGTACTTC